The 21 T cell receptor beta chains presented below share a single source sample, sequenced in a study of T cell changes during pregnancy in multiple sclerosis. Produced via immunoSEQ multiplex PCR; TCRdb's table is partial and in-frame only. The sample comprises about 100,000 clones, around 92% of which are singletons, and more than 1.5% rests with the top ten. The sample in question was peripheral blood, obtained after pregnancy. The source is a female donor with multiple sclerosis, enrolled in a pregnancy study.

The chain has TRBV11-3 and TRBJ2-7, with D possibly TRBD2 on 7 matching bases. Germline V gives CDR1 SGHNT, CDR2 YENEEA. Trimming left V 2 bases short and J 2 bases short, with 13 bases between. The CDR3 has 15 residues. CDR3 region: CASSLLRGGAYEQYF. The CDR3 DNA reads TGTGCCAGCAGCTTATTAAGGGGGGGGGCCTACGAGCAGTACTTC. Complete variable domain (other parts from reference TRBV11-3 and TRBJ2-7): EAGVVQSPRYKIIEKKQPVAFWCNPISGHNTLYWYLQNLGQGPELLIRYENEEAVDDSQLPKDRFSAERLKGVDSTLKIQPAELGDSAVYLCASSLLRGGAYEQYFGPGTRLTVT.

In nucleotides, the CDR3 is TGCGCCAGCAGCAGCGGGGGCACCTACAATGAGCAGTTCTTC. This encodes CASSSGGTYNEQFF. The chain combines TRBV5-1 with TRBJ2-1; 8 positions agree with TRBD2. CDR1 is SGHRS and CDR2 is YFSETQ in the germline V gene. The J segment lost 2 bases and the V segment lost 4 bases, leaving 2 bases of the junction unmatched. CDR3 length: 14 amino acids.

The V call is TRBV27, the J call TRBJ2-5; 15 bases line up with TRBD2. The CDR3 has 18 residues. CDR1 and CDR2 (germline): MNHEY, SMNVEV (reference sequence). Trimming cost V 5 bases and J 3 bases; bases outside gene matches: 10. As DNA, the CDR3 is TGTGCCAGCAGTCCGGGGACTAGCGGGAGGTCCGTTGAAGAGACCCAGTACTTC. Protein sequence: CASSPGTSGRSVEETQYF.

The chain uses TRBV11-2 and TRBJ2-7; a possible D gene is TRBD2 (5 bases). Germline V gives CDR1 SGHAT, CDR2 FQNNGV. Trimming stripped 5 bases from V and 0 bases from J, with 11 bases between. The CDR3 has 14 amino acids. The CDR3 DNA follows: TGTGCCAGCAGCGGACTGAGGAGCTCCTACGAGCAGTACTTC. Its protein is CASSGLRSSYEQYF.

This chain joins TRBV27 and TRBJ2-3, with TRBD2 matching over 8 bases. From germline, CDR1 is MNHEY and CDR2 SMNVEV (reference sequence). This CDR3 spans 14 amino acids. After removal of 4 bases from V and 5 bases from J, the junction contained 5 bases not matched to a gene. CDR3 residues: CASSSTTSVDTQYF. The CDR3 coding sequence is TGTGCCAGCAGTTCGACGACTAGCGTAGATACGCAGTATTTT.

This clone was counted a single time. V usage is TRBV19 and J usage is TRBJ1-2; tentative D call: TRBD1 (6 bases). Germline CDR1 is LNHDA and CDR2 is SQIVND (reference sequence). CDR3 length: 17 amino acids. V was cut by 6 bases and J by 1 base, with 21 bases left in between. The CDR3 nucleotides read TGTGCCAGTAGCCAGAACCGGGACAAACCTTTTAACTATGGCTACACCTTC. Translated: CASSQNRDKPFNYGYTF.

This sequence joins TRBV5-5 and TRBJ2-3, with 16 nucleotides matching TRBD2. CDR1 and CDR2 from the germline V gene are SGHKS and YYEKEE (reference sequence). Losses at the gene ends were 4 bases for V and 4 bases for J; bases not matched to a gene: 12. The CDR3 is made up of 19 amino acids. The CDR3 nucleotides are TGTGCCAGCAGCCCCTCCGGGACTAGCGGGGGGGCTAGCCCAGATACGCAGTATTTT. The encoded protein is CASSPSGTSGGASPDTQYF.

The CDR3 DNA follows: TGTGCCAGCAGCTCCATGACAGGGTTTGCAACTAATGAAAAACTGTTTTTT. Translated: CASSSMTGFATNEKLFF. The V call is TRBV5-6, the J call TRBJ1-4; 7 nucleotides match TRBD1. With V trimmed by 3 bases and J by 0 bases, 8 bases remained unmatched. The germline V gene has CDR1 SGHDT and CDR2 YYEEEE. CDR3 size: 17 residues.

The chain joins TRBV7-2 to TRBJ1-1; weak D call: TRBD1 (5 bases). This CDR3 has 14 residues. Germline lookup yields CDR1 SGHTA and CDR2 FQGNSA. Trimming pared 5 bases from V and 3 bases from J, leaving 13 bases between. The CDR3 sequence is CASSIPGEHTEAFF. CDR3 sequence (DNA): TGTGCCAGCAGCATTCCGGGGGAACACACTGAAGCTTTCTTT.

The chain is built from TRBV18 and TRBJ1-1; TRBD1 is a possible D gene (5 bases). This CDR3 region has 14 residues. The germline V gene has CDR1 KGHSH and CDR2 LQKENI. V lost 6 bases, J lost 4 bases, and 15 bases lay in between. The CDR3 DNA reads as TGTGCCAGCTCTCTAAAAACCGGGGGCACTGAAGCTTTCTTT. Translation gives CASSLKTGGTEAFF.

The chain combines TRBV6-5 with TRBJ1-1; 9 bases fit TRBD1. The CDR3 is made up of 16 amino acids. CDR1 and CDR2 from the germline V gene are MNHEY and SVGAGI. The trim removed 4 bases at V and 4 bases at J, leaving 10 bases unmatched. CDR3 DNA sequence: TGTGCCAGCAGTTCGCGGACAGGGGCCCTCCTCACTGAAGCTTTCTTT. Encoded protein: CASSSRTGALLTEAFF.

The chain carries TRBV6-1 and TRBJ1-1; 11 positions agree with TRBD1. The CDR3 is made up of 18 amino acids. Germline trimming cut 1 base from V and 0 bases from J; bases unmatched to any gene: 7. The germline V gene has CDR1 MNHNS and CDR2 SASEGT. This chain's CDR3 is CASSEVGTGGGMNTEAFF. The CDR3 region has the DNA TGTGCCAGCAGTGAAGTAGGGACAGGGGGAGGCATGAACACTGAAGCTTTCTTT.

This chain joins TRBV6-1 and TRBJ1-5; TRBD1 matches at 7 bases. Germline lookup yields CDR1 MNHNS and CDR2 SASEGT. With V trimmed by 3 bases and J by 5 bases, 7 bases remained unmatched. This CDR3 is built from 15 residues. CDR3 protein: CASSEATGADQPQHF. CDR3 DNA: TGTGCCAGCAGTGAGGCCACAGGGGCTGATCAGCCCCAGCATTTT.

This sequence joins TRBV25-1 and TRBJ2-4; a weak D match, TRBD1 (6 bases). Germline V gives CDR1 MGHDK, CDR2 SYGVNS. V lost 4 bases and J lost 7, with 8 bases in between. The CDR3 has 12 residues. CDR3 sequence reads: CASSARGNIQYF. The CDR3 DNA follows: TGTGCCAGCAGTGCCAGGGGCAACATTCAGTACTTC.

This clone appeared once. This sequence joins TRBV14 and TRBJ2-2; no clear D gene. The germline CDR1 and CDR2 sequences are SGHDN and FVKESK. The ends were cut back, 0 bases at V and 5 bases at J, with 16 bases in the middle. The CDR3 is made up of 17 amino acids. DNA of the CDR3: TGTGCCAGCAGCCAAGATCTTGACTGGCTTGGGACCGGGGAGCTGTTTTTT. It is translated as CASSQDLDWLGTGELFF.

The chain links TRBV2 to TRBJ1-4; D is unresolved. Germline V CDR1 and CDR2: SNHLY, FYNNEI. V was shortened by 7 bases and J by 6 bases, with 15 bases between the two germline ends. The CDR3 is 14 amino acids. CDR3: CASTELRSYEKLFF. The CDR3, as DNA: TGTGCCAGCACCGAACTGCGGTCTTATGAAAAACTGTTTTTT. Using reference TRBV2 and TRBJ1-4 for the parts outside the CDR3, the full variable domain is EPEVTQTPSHQVTQMGQEVILRCVPISNHLYFYWYRQILGQKVEFLVSFYNNEISEKSEIFDDQFSVERPDGSNFTLKIRSTKLEDSAMYFCASTELRSYEKLFFGSGTQLSVL.

The sample holds a few counts of this clone. This chain connects TRBV28 to TRBJ2-5, with 14 bases lining up with TRBD2. This CDR3 has 16 amino acids. Looked up from germline, CDR1 is MDHEN and CDR2 is SYDVKM. V trimming: 7 bases; J trimming: 5 bases; junction bases outside the gene matches: 9. CDR3 residues: CASTGTSGSIRETQYF. CDR3 nucleotide sequence: TGTGCCAGCACCGGGACTAGCGGGAGTATTCGGGAGACCCAGTACTTC.

The V call is TRBV2, the J call TRBJ1-5, with TRBD1 identical over 9 bases. V was clipped by 8 bases and J by 7 bases; unmatched bases: 6. Per the germline V gene, CDR1 is SNHLY and CDR2 is FYNNEI. The CDR3 has 13 amino acids. Written as DNA, the CDR3 is TGTGCCAGCCGGGGACAGGGATCACAGCCCCAGCATTTT. It specifies CASRGQGSQPQHF.

In DNA, the CDR3 is TGTGCCCGCGAGAAGAGGACAGGCGAAGAGACCCAGTACTTC. Its translation is CAREKRTGEETQYF. J is TRBJ2-5 and V is TRBV27; TRBD1 matches 7 bases. Losses at the gene ends were 11 bases for V and 3 bases for J; bases not matched to a gene: 12. The CDR3 contains 14 residues. Per the germline V gene, CDR1 is MNHEY and CDR2 is SMNVEV (reference sequence).

This clone turned up a few times. The chain joins TRBV15 to TRBJ1-5; D might be TRBD1 (5 bases). Trimming took off 4 bases at V and 2 bases at J, with 15 bases between the two ends. CDR1 and CDR2 from the germline V gene are LNHNV and YYDKDF (reference sequence). The CDR3 is 16 residues long. CDR3 DNA: TGTGCCACCAGCATCATTGGCGGGGGTGGCAATCAGCCCCAGCATTTT. This sequence encodes CATSIIGGGGNQPQHF.

This sequence joins TRBV5-1 and TRBJ1-2; 10 bases align to TRBD1. The CDR3 runs 17 residues. J gave up 6 bases and V 0 bases, and 11 bases lay outside the gene matches. Germline V gene data show CDR1 as SGHRS and CDR2 as YFSETQ. The CDR3 region is CASSLVTGGSPRHGYTF. The CDR3 coding sequence is TGCGCCAGCAGCTTGGTGACAGGGGGCTCTCCTAGGCATGGCTACACCTTC.